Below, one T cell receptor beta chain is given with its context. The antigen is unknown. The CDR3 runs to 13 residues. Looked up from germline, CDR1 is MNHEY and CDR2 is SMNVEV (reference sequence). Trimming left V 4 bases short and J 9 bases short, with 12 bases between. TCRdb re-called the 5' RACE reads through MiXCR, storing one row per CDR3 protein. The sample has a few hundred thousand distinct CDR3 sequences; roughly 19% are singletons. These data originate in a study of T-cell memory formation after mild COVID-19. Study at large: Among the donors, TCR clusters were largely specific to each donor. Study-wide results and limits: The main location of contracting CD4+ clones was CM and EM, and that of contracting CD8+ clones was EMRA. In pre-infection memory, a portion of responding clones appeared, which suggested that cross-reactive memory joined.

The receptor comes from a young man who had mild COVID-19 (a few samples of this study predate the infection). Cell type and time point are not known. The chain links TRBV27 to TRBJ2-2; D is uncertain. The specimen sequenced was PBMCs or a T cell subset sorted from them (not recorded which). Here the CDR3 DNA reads TGTGCCAGCAGTTCCGGGCCCCCCCGGGAGCTGTTTTTT. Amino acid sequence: CASSSGPPRELFF.